The 23 T cell receptor beta chains reported below all come from one sample, sequenced in a study of PD-L1 blockade in urothelial cancer. Described time point: pretreatment peripheral blood. Generated by immunoSEQ multiplex PCR, the TCRdb table keeps only in-frame clones and is missing some. The table shows 45,000 to 60,000 clones, with 82% occurring only once. This sample comprised PBMCs, obtained around atezolizumab (anti-PD-L1) treatment. The receptors originated from a man aged 50-60 years with urothelial cancer.

V usage is TRBV6-1 and J usage is TRBJ2-3; possible D gene TRBD2, 5 bases. The CDR3 spans 14 residues. Trimming pared 7 bases from V and 8 bases from J, leaving 19 bases between. Germline-derived CDR1 and CDR2 are MNHNS and SASEGT. The CDR3 DNA reads as TGTGCCAGCACACATTCGGAGGTCCCAGGTACGCAGTATTTT. It codes for CASTHSEVPGTQYF.

The rearrangement joins TRBV28 to TRBJ1-1, with 7 nucleotides matching TRBD1. Germline CDR1 reads MDHEN; CDR2 reads SYDVKM. V lost 3 bases to trimming and J lost 0 bases; unmatched junction nucleotides: 4. The CDR3 is made up of 15 amino acids. CDR3 sequence reads: CASSFLTGLNTEAFF. CDR3 bases: TGTGCCAGCAGTTTTCTGACAGGGCTGAACACTGAAGCTTTCTTT. Drawing the rest from reference TRBV28 and TRBJ1-1, the complete variable domain is DVKVTQSSRYLVKRTGEKVFLECVQDMDHENMFWYRQDPGLGLRLIYFSYDVKMKEKGDIPEGYSVSREKKERFSLILESASTNQTSMYLCASSFLTGLNTEAFFGQGTRLTVV.

CDR3 coding DNA: TGTGCCAGCACCCCTGCAGGGGGACAGGAGAGGGGAAAACTGTTTTTT. Translated: CASTPAGGQERGKLFF. The rearrangement joins TRBV28 to TRBJ1-4; 8 nucleotides match TRBD1. Germline assignment: CDR1 MDHEN and CDR2 SYDVKM. J was trimmed by 10 bases and V by 7 bases; bases with no gene match: 17. The CDR3 length is 16 residues.

This clone was counted a few times. The rearrangement links TRBV27 to TRBJ1-2; TRBD1 might be the D (6 bases). Germline loops: CDR1 MNHEY, CDR2 SMNVEV (reference sequence). CDR3 length: 13 residues. Trimming removed 10 bases at V and 4 bases at J, with 16 bases between. The CDR3 bases are TGTGCCACTGCGAAACAGGGTTCCTATGGCTACACCTTC. Translating gives CATAKQGSYGYTF.

The chain employs TRBV6-6 and TRBJ1-1; TRBD1 might be the D (6 bases). Per germline, CDR1 MNHNY and CDR2 SVGAGI (reference sequence). This CDR3 is built from 15 residues. V lost 3 bases to trimming and J lost 4 bases, with 15 bases between them. The CDR3 reads CASSYGGGAGTEAFF. CDR3 coding DNA: TGTGCCAGCAGTTATGGTGGGGGCGCGGGCACTGAAGCTTTCTTT.

The chain carries TRBV27 and TRBJ1-5; D is perhaps TRBD1 (5 bases). Germline assignment: CDR1 MNHEY and CDR2 SMNVEV (reference sequence). The CDR3 covers 14 residues. V was shortened by 4 bases and J by 6 bases, with 13 bases between the two germline ends. The CDR3 sequence: CASSSTVPGQPQHF. CDR3 bases: TGTGCCAGCAGTTCGACAGTTCCGGGTCAGCCCCAGCATTTT.

Written as DNA, the CDR3 is TGCGCCAGCAGCTTGGCCCCAGCGGGGGGGCGGGGTGAGCAGTTCTTC. Protein product: CASSLAPAGGRGEQFF. This rearrangement joins TRBV5-1 to TRBJ2-1; 10 nucleotides align to TRBD2. The CDR3 is 16 amino acids. The trim removed 0 bases at V and 9 bases at J, leaving 9 bases unmatched. The V gene's germline CDR1 is SGHRS and CDR2 YFSETQ.

Turning to this clone: The sample carries other DNA sequences with the same CDR3. The chain recombines TRBV30 with TRBJ1-5; unclear D gene. This CDR3 has 13 residues. V was trimmed by 2 bases and J by 4 bases, leaving 9 bases between them. CDR1 is GTSNPN and CDR2 is SVGIG in the germline V gene (reference sequence). The CDR3 protein is CAWSRRPNQPQHF. CDR3 DNA: TGTGCCTGGAGTAGGCGGCCAAATCAGCCCCAGCATTTT.

CDR3 sequence (DNA): TGTGCCAGCAGCTCAGCCCCGGGACTAAACCCCACAGATACGCAGTATTTT. Its translation is CASSSAPGLNPTDTQYF. The chain employs TRBV7-9 and TRBJ2-3, with 7 bases matching TRBD2. Germline V lookup: CDR1 SEHNR, CDR2 FQNEAQ (reference sequence). Losses at the gene ends were 4 bases for V and 2 bases for J; bases not matched to a gene: 12. The CDR3 is made up of 17 amino acids.

V usage is TRBV7-9 and J usage is TRBJ2-5; 7 bases are shared with TRBD1. Germline loops: CDR1 SEHNR, CDR2 FQNEAQ (reference sequence). The CDR3 spans 14 residues. Unmatched junction bases numbered 4, after V lost 3 bases and J lost 3 bases. CDR3 region: CASSFRDSKETQYF. The CDR3 nucleotides are TGTGCCAGCAGCTTCCGGGACAGTAAAGAGACCCAGTACTTC.

The chain employs TRBV10-3 and TRBJ1-2; D unclear. Germline CDR1 is ENHRY and CDR2 is SYGVKD. Between the trimmed V and J ends, which lost 3 bases and 3 bases, there was a span of 11 bases. The CDR3 contains 14 residues. The CDR3 reads CAISDGQVDYGYTF. In DNA, the CDR3 is TGTGCCATCAGTGACGGCCAGGTCGACTATGGCTACACCTTC.

The rearrangement joins TRBV10-1 to TRBJ2-3, with TRBD1 identical over 7 bases. This CDR3 region has 18 residues. The junction had 19 bases not matched to a gene; V was cut back by 4 bases and J by 6 bases. Per the germline V gene, CDR1 is WNHNN and CDR2 is SYGVQD (reference sequence). Here the CDR3 DNA reads TGCGCCAGCAGTGTATCGGGACAGCCGCCATTTTCGTCCGATACGCAGTATTTT. Translation gives CASSVSGQPPFSSDTQYF.

In DNA form, the CDR3 reads TGTGCCAGCAGTTCGGAGGGACTAAACTATGGCTACACCTTC. It translates to CASSSEGLNYGYTF. The chain recombines TRBV2 with TRBJ1-2; D might be TRBD1 (5 bases). CDR1 and CDR2 from the germline V gene are SNHLY and FYNNEI. V lost 5 bases and J lost 2, with 12 bases in between. The CDR3 sequence is 14 residues long.

The genes are TRBV10-3 and TRBJ1-1; D gene ambiguous. The CDR3 totals 13 residues. Per germline, CDR1 ENHRY and CDR2 SYGVKD. V was clipped by 4 bases and J by 1 base, with 7 bases between them. CDR3 in amino acids: CAISAHGNTEAFF. The CDR3 nucleotides read TGTGCCATCAGTGCTCACGGGAACACTGAAGCTTTCTTT.

This clone was seen only once. The chain carries TRBV6-4 and TRBJ2-1, with 9 positions matching TRBD2. This CDR3 contains 16 residues. Germline lookup yields CDR1 MRHNA and CDR2 SNTAGT. Losses at the gene ends were 2 bases for V and 8 bases for J; bases not matched to a gene: 10. The CDR3 DNA reads as TGTGCCAGCAGTGACGGTGGCGGGGGGGCCATATATGAGCAGTTCTTC. Encoded protein: CASSDGGGGAIYEQFF.

The chain uses TRBV5-4 and TRBJ2-2; no clear D. Germline V gene sequence: CDR1 SGHNT, CDR2 YYREEE (reference sequence). V was cut by 4 bases and J by 7 bases, with 17 bases left in between. The CDR3 has 15 residues. The CDR3 DNA is TGTGCCAGCAGCCCGCAGGCAGAGCTCAACGGGGAGCTGTTTTTT. Translated, it gives CASSPQAELNGELFF.

The CDR3 DNA reads TGTGCCAGCAGCGGCGCCGGGTCCGCCACCCAAACAGATACGCAGTATTTT. Translating it yields CASSGAGSATQTDTQYF. The chain carries TRBV9 and TRBJ2-3; D unclear. Germline lookup yields CDR1 SGDLS and CDR2 YYNGEE. V was cut by 3 bases and J by 3 bases, with 20 bases left in between. The CDR3 has 17 amino acids.

The chain is built from TRBV4-1 and TRBJ2-7; the match to TRBD1 covers 7 bases. Trimming cost V 11 bases and J 0 bases; bases outside gene matches: 7. Germline assignment: CDR1 MGHRA and CDR2 YSYEKL. The CDR3 runs to 13 residues. This chain's CDR3 is CAAARDSSYEQYF. CDR3 in DNA: TGCGCCGCTGCCCGGGACAGCTCCTACGAGCAGTACTTC.

The chain has TRBV27 and TRBJ1-5, with TRBD1 identical over 9 bases. The CDR3 has 15 residues. Germline V gives CDR1 MNHEY, CDR2 SMNVEV (reference sequence). V dropped 6 bases and J dropped 2; count of bases not matched to a gene: 5. The CDR3 loop is CASSPRTGGNQPQHF. The DNA for the CDR3 is TGTGCCAGCAGCCCCCGGACAGGGGGCAATCAGCCCCAGCATTTT.

V and J are TRBV7-3 and TRBJ2-3; a possible D gene is TRBD2 (6 bases). This CDR3 spans 14 amino acids. V shed 5 bases and J shed 2 bases, with 11 bases lying between them. The germline V gene has CDR1 SGHTA and CDR2 FQGTGA. CDR3 residues: CASSQGLFTDTQYF. The CDR3 DNA reads TGTGCCAGCAGCCAGGGACTTTTCACAGATACGCAGTATTTT.

The chain is built from TRBV15 and TRBJ2-2; possible D gene TRBD1, 6 bases. Germline CDR1 LNHNV, CDR2 YYDKDF (reference sequence). Trimming cost V 2 bases and J 1 base, with 11 bases left between them. The CDR3 is 16 residues long. The CDR3 DNA follows: TGTGCCACCAGCAGAAGGTTGGGACAGAACACCGGGGAGCTGTTTTTT. Translating gives CATSRRLGQNTGELFF.

This clone occurred once. V usage is TRBV6-5 and J usage is TRBJ2-7; tentatively, D is TRBD2 (5 bases). The CDR3 has 14 amino acids. V lost 2 bases, J lost 3 bases, and 11 bases lay in between. Germline-derived CDR1 and CDR2 are MNHEY and SVGAGI. CDR3 protein: CASSYMDGLYEQYF. The CDR3 DNA follows: TGTGCCAGCAGTTACATGGACGGACTCTACGAGCAGTACTTC.

The chain has TRBV6-1 and TRBJ1-2; the D is unclear. Trimming took off 4 bases at V and 7 bases at J, with 10 bases between the two ends. The CDR3 extends over 12 amino acids. The germline gives CDR1 MNHNS, CDR2 SASEGT. The CDR3 DNA reads TGTGCCAGCAGTGTGCCATGGGCTGGCTACACCTTC. This gives the protein CASSVPWAGYTF.